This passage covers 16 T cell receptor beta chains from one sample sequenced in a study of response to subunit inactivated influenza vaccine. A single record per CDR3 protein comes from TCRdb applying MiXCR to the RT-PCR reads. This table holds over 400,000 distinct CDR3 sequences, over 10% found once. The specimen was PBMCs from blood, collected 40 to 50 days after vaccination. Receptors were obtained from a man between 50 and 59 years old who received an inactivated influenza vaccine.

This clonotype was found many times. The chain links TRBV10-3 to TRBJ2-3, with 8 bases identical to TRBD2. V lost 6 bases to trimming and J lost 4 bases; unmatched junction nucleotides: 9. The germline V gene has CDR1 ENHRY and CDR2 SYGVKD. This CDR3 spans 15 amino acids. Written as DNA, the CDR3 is TGTGCCATCAGCCCCCCCGGGGGGGCGGCAGATACGCAGTATTTT. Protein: CAISPPGGAADTQYF.

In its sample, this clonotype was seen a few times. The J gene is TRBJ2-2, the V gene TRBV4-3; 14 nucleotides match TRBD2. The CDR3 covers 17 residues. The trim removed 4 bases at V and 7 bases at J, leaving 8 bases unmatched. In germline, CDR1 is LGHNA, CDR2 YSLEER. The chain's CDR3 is CASSRRLAGGQVGELFF. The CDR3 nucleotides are TGCGCCAGCAGCCGCCGACTAGCGGGGGGGCAGGTCGGGGAGCTGTTTTTT.

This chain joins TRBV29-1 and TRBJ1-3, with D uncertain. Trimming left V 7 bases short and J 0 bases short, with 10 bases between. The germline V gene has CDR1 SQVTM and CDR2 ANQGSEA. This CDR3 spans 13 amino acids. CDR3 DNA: TGCAGCGCCCTGAAAGACTCTGGAAACACCATATATTTT. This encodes CSALKDSGNTIYF.

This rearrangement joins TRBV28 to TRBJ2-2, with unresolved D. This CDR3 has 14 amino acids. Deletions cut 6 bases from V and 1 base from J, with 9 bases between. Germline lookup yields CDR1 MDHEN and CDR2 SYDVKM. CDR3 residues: CASRSGMNTGELFF. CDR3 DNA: TGTGCCAGCAGATCCGGAATGAACACCGGGGAGCTGTTTTTT.

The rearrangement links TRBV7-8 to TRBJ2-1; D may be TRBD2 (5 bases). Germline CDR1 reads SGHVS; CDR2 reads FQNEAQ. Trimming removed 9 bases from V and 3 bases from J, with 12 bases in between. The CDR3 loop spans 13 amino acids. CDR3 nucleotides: TGTGCCAGTGGGGTAGCGCACTACAATGAGCAGTTCTTC. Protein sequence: CASGVAHYNEQFF.

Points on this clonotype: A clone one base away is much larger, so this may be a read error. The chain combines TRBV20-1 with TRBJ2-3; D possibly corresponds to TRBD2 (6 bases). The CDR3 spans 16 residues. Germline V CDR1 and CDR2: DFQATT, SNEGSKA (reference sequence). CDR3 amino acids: CSSRDLRTIHTDTQYF. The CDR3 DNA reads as TGCAGTTCTAGAGACTTGCGGACTATACACACAGATACGCAGTATTTT.

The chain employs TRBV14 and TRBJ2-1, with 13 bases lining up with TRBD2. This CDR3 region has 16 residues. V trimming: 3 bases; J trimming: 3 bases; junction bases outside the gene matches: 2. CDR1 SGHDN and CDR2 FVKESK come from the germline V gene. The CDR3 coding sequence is TGTGCCAGCAGCCAGGGGACTAGCGGGGTCTACAATGAGCAGTTCTTC. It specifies CASSQGTSGVYNEQFF.

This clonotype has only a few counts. The chain's CDR3 is CASSSHSSGNQPQHF. The DNA of the CDR3 is TGTGCCAGCAGTTCTCACTCTTCAGGTAATCAGCCCCAGCATTTT. The rearrangement joins TRBV12-3 or TRBV12-4 to TRBJ1-5, with no clear D. V dropped 4 bases and J dropped 4 bases, with 14 bases sitting between them. The CDR3 is 15 amino acids.

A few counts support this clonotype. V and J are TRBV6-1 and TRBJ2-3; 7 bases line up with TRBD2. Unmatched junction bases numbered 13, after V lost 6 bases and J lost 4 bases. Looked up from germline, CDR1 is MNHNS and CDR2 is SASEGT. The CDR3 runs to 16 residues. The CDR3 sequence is CASRGSTGGSPDTQYF. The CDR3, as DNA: TGTGCCAGCAGGGGTTCCACCGGCGGGAGCCCAGATACGCAGTATTTT.

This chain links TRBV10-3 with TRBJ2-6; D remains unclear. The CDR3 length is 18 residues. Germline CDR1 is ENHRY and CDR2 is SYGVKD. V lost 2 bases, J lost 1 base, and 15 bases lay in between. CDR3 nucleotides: TGTGCCATCAGTGAGAAGGGTCTGGCGGCGTCTGGGGCCAACGTCCTGACTTTC. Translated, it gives CAISEKGLAASGANVLTF.

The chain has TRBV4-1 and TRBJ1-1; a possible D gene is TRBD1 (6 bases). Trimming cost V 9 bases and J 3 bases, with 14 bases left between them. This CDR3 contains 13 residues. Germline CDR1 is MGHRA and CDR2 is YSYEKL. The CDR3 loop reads CASKKQGDTEAFF. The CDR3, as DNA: TGCGCCAGTAAAAAACAGGGAGACACTGAAGCTTTCTTT.

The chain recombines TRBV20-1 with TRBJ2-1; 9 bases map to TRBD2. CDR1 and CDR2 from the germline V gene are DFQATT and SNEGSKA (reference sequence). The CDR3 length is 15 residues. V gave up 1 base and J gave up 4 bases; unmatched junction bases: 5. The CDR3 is CSARGRTSDYNEQFF. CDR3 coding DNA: TGCAGTGCTAGAGGTCGGACTAGCGATTACAATGAGCAGTTCTTC.

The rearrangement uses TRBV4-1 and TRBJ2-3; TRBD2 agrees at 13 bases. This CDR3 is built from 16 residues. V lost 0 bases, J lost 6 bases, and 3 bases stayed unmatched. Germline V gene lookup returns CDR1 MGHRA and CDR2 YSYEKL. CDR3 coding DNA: TGCGCCAGCAGCCAAGATCCGGGACTAGCGGGGGATACGCAGTATTTT. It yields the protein CASSQDPGLAGDTQYF.

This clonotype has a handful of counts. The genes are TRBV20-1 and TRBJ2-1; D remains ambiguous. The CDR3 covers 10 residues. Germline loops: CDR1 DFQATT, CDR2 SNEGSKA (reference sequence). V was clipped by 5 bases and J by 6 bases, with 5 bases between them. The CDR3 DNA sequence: TGCAGTGCTGTTGGCAATGAGCAGTTCTTC. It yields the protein CSAVGNEQFF.

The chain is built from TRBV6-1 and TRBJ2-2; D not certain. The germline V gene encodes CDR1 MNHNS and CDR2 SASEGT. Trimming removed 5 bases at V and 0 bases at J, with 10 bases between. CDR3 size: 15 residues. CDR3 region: CASSPQRANTGELFF. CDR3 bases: TGTGCCAGCAGTCCCCAACGAGCGAACACCGGGGAGCTGTTTTTT.

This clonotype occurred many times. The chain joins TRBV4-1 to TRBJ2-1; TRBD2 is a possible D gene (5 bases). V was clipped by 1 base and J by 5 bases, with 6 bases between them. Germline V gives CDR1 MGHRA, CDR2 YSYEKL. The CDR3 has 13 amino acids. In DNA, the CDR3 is TGCGCCAGCAGCCAAGTCGGGGACAATGAGCAGTTCTTC. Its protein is CASSQVGDNEQFF.